This T cell receptor beta chain came from a study of blood T cell repertoires in COVID-19. Study-level information: COVID-19 samples from acute and convalescent phases originated in the United States, Italy and Spain.

Participants came from around 25 US areas, aged about 18 to 100 years. Cohort assignment relied on participant-reported clinical history. Recovery meant two consecutive negative NP/OP PCR tests, professional clearance, or resolved symptoms. The CDR3 has 15 amino acids. V lost 0 bases to trimming and J lost 5 bases, with 16 bases between them. Per germline, CDR1 GTSNPN and CDR2 SVGIG (reference sequence). Profiling relied on immunoSEQ multiplex PCR, and the TCRdb table lists in-frame clones only, not all of them. The table shows roughly 240,000 clones, with around 88% occurring only once. The genes are TRBV30 and TRBJ1-1; D might be TRBD1 (5 bases). Sequencing was carried out using PBMCs or T cells enriched from blood (not recorded which). The clonotype comes from a woman aged 45-59 years who had recovered from COVID-19. The CDR3 nucleotides are TGTGCCTGGAGTGTACAGGCTAGTTACGGAACTGAAGCTTTCTTT. Its translation: CAWSVQASYGTEAFF.